The T cell receptor (beta chain) described here comes from a study of PD-1 blockade in classical Hodgkin lymphoma. Study results and caveats: While CD8+ TCR diversity did not rise significantly by C4D1, CD4+ TCR diversity did. Reports indicated that newly diagnosed patients had lower baseline TCR diversity than healthy donors did. Repertoire differences lack defined causes, possibly disease activity or prior therapy.

Profiling relied on immunoSEQ multiplex PCR, and the TCRdb table lists in-frame clones only, not all of them. The sample carries some 30,000 clones, around 81% recorded once. Trimming pared 5 bases from V and 7 bases from J, leaving 14 bases between. CDR3 length: 13 residues. CDR1 and CDR2 from the germline V gene are SGHNT and YENEEA. On this clone: The target antigen is unknown.

The time point is: cycle 4 day 1 (C4D1), after five to seven weeks of nivolumab. Every patient had relapsed following autologous stem cell transplantation, and cohorts differed in brentuximab vedotin exposure. Complete response, partial response or progressive disease were the best responses. The rearrangement joins TRBV11-3 to TRBJ1-2, with TRBD1 as a possible D gene (5 bases). The sequence was obtained from a human donor with classical Hodgkin lymphoma. The specimen was peripheral blood mononuclear cells (PBMCs), collected before the fourth cycle of nivolumab. The CDR3 coding sequence is TGTGCCAGCAGCACGGGGACCGCCGCTGGCTACACCTTC. Encoded protein: CASSTGTAAGYTF.